Listed here are 31 T cell receptor beta chains from one sample, sequenced in a study of beta chain features in type 1 diabetes. Study conclusions and caveats: The study found moderately but significantly shorter TCRB CDR3s in all four CD4+ subsets of Type 1 diabetes patients.

The entirety of the isolated RNA underwent reverse transcription, so expressed TCRB transcripts were sequenced. Method: immunoSEQ multiplex PCR; TCRdb's copy keeps in-frame clones and lacks some. There are 600,000 or so clones in the sample; around 15% occur only once, and 0.04% lies in the top ten. For these receptors, no antigen is known. Input material: naive CD4+ T cells from blood. These receptors were obtained from a man younger than 35 with type 1 diabetes.

The rearrangement joins TRBV25-1 to TRBJ2-5; D possibly matches TRBD1 or TRBD2 (5 bases each). V lost 2 bases and J 5 bases, leaving 12 bases between the germline ends. The CDR3 is 14 amino acids. Germline V lookup: CDR1 MGHDK, CDR2 SYGVNS. The CDR3, as DNA: TGTGCCAGCAGTGAAATGGGGGTTTATGAGACCCAGTACTTC. Translating gives CASSEMGVYETQYF.

This clone has a count of ten or more. This chain joins TRBV23-1 and TRBJ1-4; D ambiguous. TRBV23-1 is assigned to the ORF class and has an uncertain function. This CDR3 is 15 amino acids long. Trimming cost V 0 bases and J 6 bases, with 11 bases left between them. In DNA, the CDR3 is TGCGCCAGCAGTCAATCGGGAGGGAAGGATGAAAAACTGTTTTTT. Encoded protein: CASSQSGGKDEKLFF.

This clone appeared a few times. V is TRBV28 and J is TRBJ2-1, with TRBD2 matching over 7 bases. Germline assignment: CDR1 MDHEN and CDR2 SYDVKM. V was pared by 4 bases and J by 10 bases, with 16 bases of the junction left unmatched. CDR3 length: 16 amino acids. Here the CDR3 reads CASSSAVGGGPREQFF. Written as DNA, the CDR3 is TGTGCCAGCAGTTCCGCAGTTGGCGGGGGACCTAGGGAGCAGTTCTTC.

This clone was seen a few times. The chain employs TRBV5-1 and TRBJ2-7; D unresolved. CDR3 size: 16 residues. The V end lost 4 bases, the J end lost 3 bases, and 20 bases lay between the germline ends. The germline V gene encodes CDR1 SGHRS and CDR2 YFSETQ. CDR3 region: CASSPLPEQVGYEQYF. Here the CDR3 DNA reads TGCGCCAGCAGCCCTCTCCCGGAACAAGTAGGCTACGAGCAGTACTTC.

Of note for this clone: This specimen includes other DNA sequences encoding the same CDR3. The rearrangement links TRBV29-1 to TRBJ2-7; unclear D gene. The length of the CDR3 is 11 residues. V was cut by 7 bases and J by 1 base, with 8 bases left in between. Germline V lookup: CDR1 SQVTM, CDR2 ANQGSEA. As DNA, the CDR3 is TGCAGCGGGGGATCTTCCTACGAGCAGTACTTC. Translation: CSGGSSYEQYF.

This clone was picked up a small number of times. The chain couples TRBV5-4 to TRBJ2-7; the match to TRBD2 covers 8 bases. This CDR3 is 15 amino acids long. Germline V lookup: CDR1 SGHNT, CDR2 YYREEE (reference sequence). V gave up 2 bases and J gave up 6 bases; unmatched junction bases: 10. The CDR3 bases are TGTGCCAGCAGCTTATGGACTAGCCGGGGAATCGAGCAGTACTTC. Translated: CASSLWTSRGIEQYF.

This chain joins TRBV7-9 and TRBJ1-1; possibly TRBD1 for D (5 bases). The V gene lost 4 bases and the J gene lost 5 bases, with 20 bases spanning the gap. Looked up from germline, CDR1 is SEHNR and CDR2 is FQNEAQ (reference sequence). The CDR3 totals 16 residues. The DNA for the CDR3 is TGTGCCAGCAGCTGCGCCTGGCGGGGGGTAAGTACTGAAGCTTTCTTT. Amino acids: CASSCAWRGVSTEAFF.

This clone was counted a few times. V usage is TRBV27 and J usage is TRBJ2-3; D uncertain. The CDR3 spans 11 residues. V was trimmed by 0 bases and J by 8 bases, leaving 3 bases between them. Germline V gene sequence: CDR1 MNHEY, CDR2 SMNVEV (reference sequence). CDR3 loop: CASSLSGTQYF. CDR3 nucleotide sequence: TGTGCCAGCAGTTTATCCGGTACGCAGTATTTT.

This clone was seen more than once but under ten times. The chain links TRBV30 to TRBJ1-4; D might be TRBD1 (6 bases). Germline loops: CDR1 GTSNPN, CDR2 SVGIG (reference sequence). The CDR3 runs 14 residues. V was cut by 3 bases and J by 5 bases, with 13 bases left in between. CDR3 DNA sequence: TGTGCCTGGAGCCCTGGGGGCGCGAATGAAAAACTGTTTTTT. This gives the protein CAWSPGGANEKLFF.

The chain recombines TRBV7-2 with TRBJ1-1, with D possibly TRBD1 on 5 matching bases. Deletions cut 7 bases from V and 4 bases from J, with 16 bases between. The CDR3 is made up of 14 amino acids. The germline gives CDR1 SGHTA, CDR2 FQGNSA. The CDR3 protein is CASTQGSPGTEAFF. In DNA form, the CDR3 reads TGTGCCAGCACCCAGGGTAGTCCGGGCACTGAAGCTTTCTTT.

Only a few counts were recorded for this clone. J is TRBJ1-1 and V is TRBV2; D gene ambiguous. The CDR3 is 13 residues long. Germline V gene data show CDR1 as SNHLY and CDR2 as FYNNEI. V lost 5 bases and J lost 1, with 8 bases in between. The CDR3 sequence: CASSTGPNTEAFF. Here the CDR3 DNA reads TGTGCCAGCAGTACCGGGCCGAACACTGAAGCTTTCTTT.

This chain connects TRBV7-3 to TRBJ1-6, with TRBD1 identical over 9 bases. Germline loops: CDR1 SGHTA, CDR2 FQGTGA. Germline trimming cut 5 bases from V and 7 bases from J; bases unmatched to any gene: 6. The CDR3 extends over 15 amino acids. In DNA form, the CDR3 reads TGTGCCAGCAGCATTGGGACAGGGCAAAATTCACCCCTCCACTTT. Translated: CASSIGTGQNSPLHF.

This clone was detected only a few times. The chain links TRBV18 to TRBJ2-5; 10 bases agree with TRBD2. Germline-derived CDR1 and CDR2 are KGHSH and LQKENI. The V segment lost 2 bases and the J segment 2 bases; nucleotides outside the gene matches: 5. The CDR3 contains 16 residues. CDR3 region: CASSPTSGVGQETQYF. Here the CDR3 DNA reads TGTGCCAGCTCACCAACTAGCGGGGTAGGACAAGAGACCCAGTACTTC.

The chain combines TRBV7-9 with TRBJ2-5, with 7 bases identical to TRBD1. The trim removed 6 bases at V and 2 bases at J, leaving 9 bases unmatched. The germline CDR1 and CDR2 sequences are SEHNR and FQNEAQ (reference sequence). This CDR3 has 15 residues. CDR3 amino acids: CASRILGDRQETQYF. CDR3 in DNA: TGTGCCAGCAGAATTTTAGGGGACAGACAAGAGACCCAGTACTTC.

This clone was observed a few times. The CDR3 sequence: CASSPAGEKLFF. CDR3 bases: TGTGCCAGCAGCCCGGCAGGTGAAAAACTGTTTTTT. The chain couples TRBV4-2 to TRBJ1-4; D unclear. The germline V gene has CDR1 LGHNA and CDR2 YNFKEQ. The V gene lost 4 bases and the J gene lost 7 bases, with 7 bases spanning the gap. The CDR3 contains 12 residues.

This clone has a handful of counts. The gene calls are TRBV28 and TRBJ1-1; D is ambiguous. Germline CDR1 reads MDHEN; CDR2 reads SYDVKM. The CDR3 has 14 amino acids. Trimming removed 4 bases at V and 1 base at J, with 10 bases between. The CDR3 region is CASSYLGRNTEAFF. CDR3 nucleotide sequence: TGTGCCAGCAGTTATCTCGGACGGAACACTGAAGCTTTCTTT.

A few counts support this clone. The CDR3 here is CASSFRLDTEQYF. CDR3 nucleotide sequence: TGTGCCAGTAGTTTCCGACTTGATACGGAGCAGTACTTC. The rearrangement uses TRBV19 and TRBJ2-7; D gene ambiguous. The CDR3 is made up of 13 amino acids. Germline CDR1 LNHDA, CDR2 SQIVND (reference sequence). V shed 5 bases and J shed 7 bases, with 15 bases lying between them.

This chain's CDR3 is CASSEVPGGIGELFF. CDR3 nucleotide sequence: TGTGCCAGCAGTGAGGTTCCAGGGGGTATCGGGGAGCTGTTTTTT. The gene calls are TRBV2 and TRBJ2-2; TRBD1 matches 7 bases. Trimming removed 3 bases from V and 7 bases from J; junction bases left unmatched: 8. The CDR3 spans 15 residues. The germline V gene encodes CDR1 SNHLY and CDR2 FYNNEI.

This clone was picked up a small number of times. The CDR3 nucleotides read TGTGCCAGCTCGATCGGGGGTCGGTCCTACGAGCAGTACTTC. Translated, it gives CASSIGGRSYEQYF. The J gene is TRBJ2-7, the V gene TRBV18, with D maybe TRBD2 (6 bases). The CDR3 sequence is 14 residues long. Trimming cost V 6 bases and J 1 base, with 13 bases left between them. Germline CDR1 KGHSH, CDR2 LQKENI.

The table lists this clone with a few counts. J is TRBJ2-3 and V is TRBV5-4; D is unclear. Looked up from germline, CDR1 is SGHNT and CDR2 is YYREEE (reference sequence). The CDR3 is 14 amino acids. V was cut by 0 bases and J by 6 bases, with 11 bases left in between. The CDR3 region is CASSLDYGGDTQYF. CDR3 nucleotides: TGTGCCAGCAGCTTGGACTACGGTGGCGATACGCAGTATTTT.

About this clone: This same CDR3 is encoded by further DNA sequences in the sample. The chain has TRBV7-9 and TRBJ2-7; possibly TRBD2 for D (6 bases). From germline, CDR1 is SEHNR and CDR2 FQNEAQ (reference sequence). The CDR3 sequence is 13 residues long. The V gene lost 3 bases and the J gene lost 2 bases, with 8 bases spanning the gap. The CDR3 spells CASSLGGTYEQYF. The CDR3 nucleotides are TGTGCCAGCAGCTTGGGCGGGACCTACGAGCAGTACTTC.

This clone was counted between two and nine times. As DNA, the CDR3 is TGTGCCAGCAGCCATCGGACAGAAGAAACTACCTACGAGCAGTACTTC. It is translated as CASSHRTEETTYEQYF. The gene calls are TRBV21-1 and TRBJ2-7; TRBD1 was called by the table and not checked on the DNA. TRBV21-1 is a pseudogene segment. There are 16 residues in the CDR3.

This clone was found a few times. The chain carries TRBV6-1 and TRBJ2-1; 11 bases match TRBD2. The CDR3 covers 14 residues. After removal of 7 bases from V and 7 bases from J, the junction contained 6 bases not matched to a gene. Germline CDR1 MNHNS, CDR2 SASEGT. CDR3 nucleotides: TGTGCCAGCAAAGGCGCTAGCGGGAGGAATGAGCAGTTCTTC. Translation gives CASKGASGRNEQFF.

This clone was observed a handful of times. This chain joins TRBV4-1 and TRBJ1-5; 7 bases align to TRBD1. The germline V gene has CDR1 MGHRA and CDR2 YSYEKL. CDR3 length: 17 amino acids. V shed 0 bases and J 0 bases; nucleotides not matched to a gene: 5. The CDR3 sequence: CASSQEGQFYSNQPQHF. The CDR3 DNA reads TGCGCCAGCAGCCAAGAGGGACAGTTCTATAGCAATCAGCCCCAGCATTTT.

V gene TRBV7-9 combines with J gene TRBJ1-1; 10 bases are shared with TRBD1. With V trimmed by 0 bases and J by 5 bases, 6 bases remained unmatched. This CDR3 contains 16 residues. Germline V gene sequence: CDR1 SEHNR, CDR2 FQNEAQ (reference sequence). DNA of the CDR3: TGTGCCAGCAGCTTAGCGACAGGGGGCGTGGGGACTGAAGCTTTCTTT. The encoded protein is CASSLATGGVGTEAFF.

This clone was found a few times. This chain connects TRBV5-4 to TRBJ1-1; D uncertain. Germline CDR1 is SGHNT and CDR2 is YYREEE (reference sequence). This CDR3 region has 13 residues. Between the trimmed V and J ends, which lost 4 bases and 5 bases, there was a span of 12 bases. The CDR3 region has the DNA TGTGCCAGCAGCCCTCGGACGGGGACTGAAGCTTTCTTT. It specifies CASSPRTGTEAFF.

This clone has more than one count but fewer than ten. V gene TRBV5-1 combines with J gene TRBJ1-1; D remains unclear. The V end lost 2 bases, the J end lost 4 bases, and 15 bases lay between the germline ends. Looked up from germline, CDR1 is SGHRS and CDR2 is YFSETQ. The CDR3 consists of 15 residues. The CDR3 reads CASSLTLMGSTEAFF. CDR3 sequence (DNA): TGCGCCAGCAGCTTAACTTTGATGGGGAGCACTGAAGCTTTCTTT.

This clone appeared a few times. V usage is TRBV25-1 and J usage is TRBJ2-5; D might be TRBD2 (6 bases). Trimming cost V 2 bases and J 4 bases, with 11 bases left between them. The CDR3 extends over 14 amino acids. Germline V CDR1 and CDR2: MGHDK, SYGVNS. CDR3 residues: CASSEPGTAETQYF. CDR3 DNA sequence: TGTGCCAGCAGTGAACCCGGGACTGCAGAGACCCAGTACTTC.

The chain combines TRBV18 with TRBJ2-6, with D hard to call. V was trimmed by 2 bases and J by 1 base, leaving 6 bases between them. The V gene's germline CDR1 is KGHSH and CDR2 LQKENI. This CDR3 comprises 15 residues. This CDR3 reads CASSPNESGANVLTF. For the CDR3, the DNA is TGTGCCAGCTCACCAAACGAGTCTGGGGCCAACGTCCTGACTTTC.

In its sample, this clone was seen a few times. The V gene is TRBV11-1, the J gene TRBJ1-1; TRBD1 matches 8 bases. Germline CDR1 SGHAT, CDR2 FQDESV (reference sequence). The CDR3 covers 15 residues. The junction had 10 bases not matched to a gene; V was cut back by 6 bases and J by 4 bases. CDR3 region: CASRYLRQGSTEAFF. As DNA, the CDR3 is TGTGCCAGCAGATACCTTCGACAGGGGAGCACTGAAGCTTTCTTT.

This clone appeared a few times. Other DNA sequences in the sample encode the same CDR3. The chain employs TRBV29-1 and TRBJ2-7; the D is unclear. Germline CDR1 SQVTM, CDR2 ANQGSEA. Between the trimmed V and J ends, which lost 4 bases and 2 bases, there was a span of 12 bases. The CDR3 is 13 amino acids. DNA of the CDR3: TGCAGCGTTGGTCGGTCGGGCCCCTACGAGCAGTACTTC. Translated: CSVGRSGPYEQYF.